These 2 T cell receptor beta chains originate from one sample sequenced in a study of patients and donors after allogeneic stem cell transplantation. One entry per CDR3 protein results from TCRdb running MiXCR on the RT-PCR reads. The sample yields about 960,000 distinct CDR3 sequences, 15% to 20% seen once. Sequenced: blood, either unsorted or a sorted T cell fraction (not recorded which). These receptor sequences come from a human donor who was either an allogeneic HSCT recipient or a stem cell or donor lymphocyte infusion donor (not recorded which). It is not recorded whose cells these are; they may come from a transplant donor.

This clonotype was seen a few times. The CDR3 bases are TGTGCCAGCAGTTTCGGGCCAGCCTATAGCAATCAGCCCCAGCATTTT. Encoded protein: CASSFGPAYSNQPQHF. The genes are TRBV12-3 or TRBV12-4 and TRBJ1-5; D is undetermined. Trimming shortened V by 3 bases and J by 0 bases, and 12 bases separated the two germline ends. The CDR3 loop spans 16 amino acids.

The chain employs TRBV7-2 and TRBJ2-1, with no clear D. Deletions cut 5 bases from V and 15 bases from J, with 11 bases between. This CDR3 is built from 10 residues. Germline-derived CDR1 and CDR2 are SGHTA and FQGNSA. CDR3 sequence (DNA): TGTGCCAGCAGCAGCACTTCGCCGTTCTTC. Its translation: CASSSTSPFF.